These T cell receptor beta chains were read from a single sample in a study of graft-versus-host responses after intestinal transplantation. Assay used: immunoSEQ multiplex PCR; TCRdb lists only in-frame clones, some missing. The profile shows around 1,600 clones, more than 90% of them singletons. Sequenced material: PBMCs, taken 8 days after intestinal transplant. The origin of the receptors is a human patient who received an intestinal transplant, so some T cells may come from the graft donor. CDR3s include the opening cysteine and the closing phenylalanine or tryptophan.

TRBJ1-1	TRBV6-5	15	CASSYYRDTRDPAFF
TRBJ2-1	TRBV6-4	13	CASSDRDNNEQFF
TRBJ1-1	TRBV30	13	CAWSPLGTDEAFF
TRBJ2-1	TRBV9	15	CASSDPTSGRREQFF
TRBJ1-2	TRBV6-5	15	CASSPEWTGIYGYTF
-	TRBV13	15	CASSAGDREAYEQYF
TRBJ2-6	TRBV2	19	CASSKESYRYKSRANVLTF
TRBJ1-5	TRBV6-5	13	CASSPLRDQPQHF
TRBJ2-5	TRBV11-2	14	CASSLTGGQETQYF
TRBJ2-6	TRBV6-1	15	CASSEGVSGANVLTF
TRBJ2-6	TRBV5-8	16	CASETSGVSGANVLTF
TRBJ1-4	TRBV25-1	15	CASSEQGTGNEKLFF
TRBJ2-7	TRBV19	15	CASSMGGQVSYEQYF
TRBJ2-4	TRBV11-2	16	CASSRTGVGAKNIQYF
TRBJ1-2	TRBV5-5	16	CASNSVISRKTYGYTF
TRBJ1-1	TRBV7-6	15	CASSPGTGSNTEAFF
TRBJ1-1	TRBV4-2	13	CASSTGMGTEAFF
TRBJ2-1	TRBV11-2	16	CASSRSWGEGRNEQFF
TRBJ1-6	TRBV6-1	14	CASSDRGENSPLHF
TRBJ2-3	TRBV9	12	CASSAQTDTQYF
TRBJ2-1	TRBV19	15	CASRDGTSGPNEQFF
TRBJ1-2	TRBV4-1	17	CASSLGTQNRKTYGYTF
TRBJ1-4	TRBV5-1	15	CASSLAQAGSEKLFF
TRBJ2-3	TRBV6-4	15	CASSGSATGTDTQYF
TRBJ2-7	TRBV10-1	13	CASSDGRAYEQYF
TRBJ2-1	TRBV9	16	CASSPTGAPRGVEQFF
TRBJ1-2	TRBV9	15	CASSVGDRGFYGYTF
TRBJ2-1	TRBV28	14	CASSFPERANEQFF
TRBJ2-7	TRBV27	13	CASSYSAFYEQYF
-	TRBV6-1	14	CATSDRGVSYEQYF
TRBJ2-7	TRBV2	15	CASSRLYDRSYEQYF
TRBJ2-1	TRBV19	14	CASSIPRGFNEQFF
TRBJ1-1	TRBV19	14	CASTQTGGASEAFF
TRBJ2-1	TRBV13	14	CASSLGVGYNEQFF
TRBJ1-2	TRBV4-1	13	CASSQVTGYGYTF
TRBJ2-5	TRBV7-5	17	CARSSPRDYPYQETQYF
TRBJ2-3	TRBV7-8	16	CASSLAVTSTTDTQYF
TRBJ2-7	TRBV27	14	CASRTWGQAYEQYF
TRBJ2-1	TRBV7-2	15	CASSSSGLAGNEQFF
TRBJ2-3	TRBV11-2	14	CASSFRGGADTQYF
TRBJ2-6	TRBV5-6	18	CASLSSNRSQSRANVLTF
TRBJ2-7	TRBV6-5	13	CGGGGTQIYEQYF
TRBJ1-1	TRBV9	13	CASTLIGEAEAFF
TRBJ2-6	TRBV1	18	CTSSAGRLCTNRANVLTF
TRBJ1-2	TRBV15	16	CATSLAVGAVIWGYTF
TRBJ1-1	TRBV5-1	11	CASTGGTEAFF
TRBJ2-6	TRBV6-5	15	CASSWDSSGANVLTF
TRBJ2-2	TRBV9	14	CASSGGQLTGELFF
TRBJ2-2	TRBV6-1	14	CASSGRQGFGELFF
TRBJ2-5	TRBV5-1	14	CASSLRRGQETQYF
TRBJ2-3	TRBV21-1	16	CASSKVEQVSTDTQYF
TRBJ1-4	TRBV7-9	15	CASSRPGTQNEKLFF
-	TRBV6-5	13	CGGGGTQIYEQYF
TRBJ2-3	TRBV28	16	CASSLSGGGSTDTQYF
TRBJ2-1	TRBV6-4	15	CASSDSPAGLNEQFF
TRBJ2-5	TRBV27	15	CASSPGGRWQETQYF
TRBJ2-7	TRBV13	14	CASSPGQGTYEQYF
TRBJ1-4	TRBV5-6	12	CASAGANEKLFF
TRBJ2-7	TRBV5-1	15	CASSLQDSSTQRQYF
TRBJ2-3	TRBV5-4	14	CASSSRQGGDTQYF